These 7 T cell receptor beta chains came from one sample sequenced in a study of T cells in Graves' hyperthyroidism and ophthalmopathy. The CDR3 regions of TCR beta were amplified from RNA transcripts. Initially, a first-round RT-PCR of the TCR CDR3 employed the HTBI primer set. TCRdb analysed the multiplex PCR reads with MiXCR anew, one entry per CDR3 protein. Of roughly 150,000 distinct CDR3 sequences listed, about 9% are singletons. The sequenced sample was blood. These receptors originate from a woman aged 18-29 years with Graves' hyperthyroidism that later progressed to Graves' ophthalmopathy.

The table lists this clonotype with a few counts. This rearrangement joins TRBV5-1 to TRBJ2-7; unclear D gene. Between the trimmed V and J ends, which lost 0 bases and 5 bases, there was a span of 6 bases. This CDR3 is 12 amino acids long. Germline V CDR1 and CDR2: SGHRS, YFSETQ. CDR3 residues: CASSLGNDEQYF. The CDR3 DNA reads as TGCGCCAGCAGCTTGGGTAATGACGAGCAGTACTTC.

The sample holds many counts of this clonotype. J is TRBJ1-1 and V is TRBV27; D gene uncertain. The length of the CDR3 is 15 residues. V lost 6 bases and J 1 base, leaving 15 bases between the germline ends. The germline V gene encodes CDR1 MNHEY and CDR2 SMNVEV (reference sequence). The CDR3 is CASSPPYVGNTEAFF. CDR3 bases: TGTGCCAGCAGCCCGCCTTACGTCGGGAACACTGAAGCTTTCTTT.

DNA of the CDR3: TGTGCCAGCAGCCAGGAAGCGGGGAGCACAGATACGCAGTATTTT. Amino acids: CASSQEAGSTDTQYF. This chain joins TRBV4-2 and TRBJ2-3, with 7 bases that match TRBD2. The CDR3 runs to 15 residues. Trimming cost V 3 bases and J 0 bases; bases outside gene matches: 3. Germline V gene lookup returns CDR1 LGHNA and CDR2 YNFKEQ.

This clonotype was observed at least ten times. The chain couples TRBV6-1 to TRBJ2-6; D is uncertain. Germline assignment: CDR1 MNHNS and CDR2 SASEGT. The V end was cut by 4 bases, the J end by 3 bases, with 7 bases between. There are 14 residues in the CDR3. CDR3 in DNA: TGTGCCAGCAGTGGAGGTCGTGGGGCCAACGTCCTGACTTTC. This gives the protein CASSGGRGANVLTF.

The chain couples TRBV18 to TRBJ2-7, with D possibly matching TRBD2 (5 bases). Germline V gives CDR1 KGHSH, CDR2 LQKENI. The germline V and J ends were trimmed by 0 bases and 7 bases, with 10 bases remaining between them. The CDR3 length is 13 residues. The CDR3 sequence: CASSPPSRGEQYF. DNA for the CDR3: TGTGCCAGCTCACCACCAAGCCGAGGGGAGCAGTACTTC.

The chain's CDR3 is CASSCVGSGEKLFF. CDR3 DNA: TGTGCCAGCAGTTGCGTGGGGAGCGGAGAAAAACTGTTTTTT. This chain connects TRBV6-2 or TRBV6-3 to TRBJ1-4; D gene ambiguous. The V end was cut by 4 bases, the J end by 8 bases, with 14 bases between. This CDR3 comprises 14 residues. Germline-derived CDR1 and CDR2 are MNHEY and SVGEGT.

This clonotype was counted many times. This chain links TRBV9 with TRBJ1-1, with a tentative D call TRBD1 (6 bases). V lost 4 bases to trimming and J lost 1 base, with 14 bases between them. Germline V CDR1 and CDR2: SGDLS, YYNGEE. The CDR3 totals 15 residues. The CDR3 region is CASSPPETGNTEAFF. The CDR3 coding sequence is TGTGCCAGCAGCCCACCGGAGACAGGGAACACTGAAGCTTTCTTT.